A selection of T cell receptor beta chains follows, all from one sample in a study of response to subunit inactivated influenza vaccine. TCRdb ran MiXCR on the RT-PCR reads and lists one entry per CDR3 protein. The sample gives approximately 170,000 distinct CDR3 sequences, approximately 15% of which show up once; 26% is in the top ten. Here the sequenced sample was CD8+ T cells sorted from PBMCs, taken roughly 5 days after vaccination. Receptors originate from a man in his fifties or sixties who received an inactivated influenza vaccine. CDR3s include the opening cysteine and the closing phenylalanine or tryptophan. The order of the fields is D gene, J gene, V gene, clone size, CDR3 protein, CDR3 DNA. D genes are given only for firm matches. Size is stated for part of the rows, as once, few or many counts, or as a class when the clone is expanded.

NA TRBJ1-5 TRBV28 many CASSPDLNQPQHF TGTGCCAGCAGCCCAGACCTGAATCAGCCCCAGCATTTT
TRBD2 TRBJ2-1 TRBV10-3 few CAISELISGKNNEQFF TGTGCCATCAGTGAGTTGATTAGCGGGAAGAACAATGAGCAGTTCTTC
NA TRBJ2-7 TRBV5-1 few CASRGRGSEQYF TGCGCCAGCAGGGGCAGGGGAAGCGAGCAGTACTTC
TRBD1 TRBJ1-5 TRBV28 few CASRYTGAGQPQHF TGTGCCAGCAGATACACAGGGGCTGGGCAGCCCCAGCATTTT
NA TRBJ2-5 TRBV12-3/TRBV12-4 few CASSLGFTETQYF TGTGCCAGCAGTTTGGGGTTTACAGAGACCCAGTACTTC
NA TRBJ2-1 TRBV14 many CASSQETRSSYNEQFF TGTGCCAGCAGCCAAGAAACGAGGAGCTCCTACAATGAGCAGTTCTTC
NA TRBJ1-6 TRBV10-3 many CAISDRESDSPLHF TGTGCCATCAGTGACAGGGAATCGGATTCACCCCTCCACTTT
NA TRBJ1-6 TRBV10-3 many CAISEGTAWGYSPLHF TGTGCCATCAGTGAGGGGACGGCTTGGGGGTATTCACCCCTCCACTTT
NA TRBJ1-1 TRBV4-3 few CASSPLEGTEAFF TGCGCCAGCAGCCCCCTTGAGGGCACTGAAGCTTTCTTT
NA TRBJ1-1 TRBV5-1 many CASRREPGFLEAFF TGCGCCAGCAGGCGGGAACCAGGATTTCTTGAAGCTTTCTTT
NA TRBJ2-7 TRBV7-9 NA CASSLRPTYEQYF TGTGCCAGCAGTCTAAGACCGACCTACGAGCAGTACTTC
TRBD2 TRBJ2-1 TRBV4-2 NA CASSPGLSGFYEQFF TGTGCCAGCAGCCCCGGGCTTAGCGGGTTTTATGAGCAGTTCTTC
NA TRBJ1-6 TRBV7-9 NA CASSLGSSAYNSPLHF TGTGCCAGCAGCTTAGGCAGTAGCGCCTATAATTCACCCCTCCACTTT
NA TRBJ2-6 TRBV12-3/TRBV12-4 NA CASRSYLDGLSGANVLTF TGTGCCAGCAGGAGTTACTTGGACGGACTCTCTGGGGCCAACGTCCTGACTTTC
NA TRBJ1-1 TRBV14 few CASSQDPPGVNTEAFF TGTGCCAGCAGCCAAGATCCCCCAGGTGTGAACACTGAAGCTTTCTTT
NA TRBJ2-7 TRBV29-1 few CSVVFAERKGAYEQYF TGCAGCGTTGTTTTCGCCGAACGGAAGGGGGCCTACGAGCAGTACTTC
NA TRBJ2-5 TRBV10-3 NA CAISESMGAETQYF TGTGCCATCAGTGAGTCGATGGGGGCAGAGACCCAGTACTTC
NA TRBJ1-1 TRBV7-9 few CASSDSRVYGTEAFF TGTGCCAGCAGCGACAGCAGGGTGTACGGCACTGAAGCTTTCTTT
NA TRBJ2-7 TRBV25-1 few CASSWGGGPEQYF TGTGCCAGCAGTTGGGGGGGGGGCCCCGAGCAGTACTTC
NA TRBJ2-1 TRBV27 NA CASSFTGPGGNEQFF TGTGCCAGCAGTTTTACAGGCCCCGGGGGAAATGAGCAGTTCTTC
TRBD2 TRBJ2-1 TRBV5-6 NA CASSPTSGSWNEQFF TGTGCCAGCAGCCCTACTAGCGGGAGTTGGAATGAGCAGTTCTTC
TRBD1 TRBJ2-3 TRBV6-2/TRBV6-3 few CASSLSQGSYSTDTQYF TGTGCCAGCAGTCTTTCACAGGGGTCGTATAGCACAGATACGCAGTATTTT
NA TRBJ1-2 TRBV7-2 NA CASSPGVANYGYTF TGTGCCAGCAGCCCAGGGGTAGCTAACTATGGCTACACCTTC
NA TRBJ2-3 TRBV5-1 many CASSLATLTPDTQYF TGCGCCAGCAGCTTGGCGACACTTACCCCAGATACGCAGTATTTT
NA TRBJ2-7 TRBV29-1 NA CSVETDRYYEQYF TGCAGCGTTGAGACGGACAGATACTACGAGCAGTACTTC
NA TRBJ2-3 TRBV11-2 few CASTPLGETQYF TGTGCCAGCACCCCACTGGGGGAGACGCAGTATTTT
NA TRBJ2-7 TRBV4-3 NA CASSQEGGLYYEQYF TGCGCCAGCAGCCAAGAGGGGGGCCTTTACTACGAGCAGTACTTC
TRBD1 TRBJ1-1 TRBV6-1 NA CASSGQGMNTEAFF TGTGCCAGCAGTGGACAGGGTATGAACACTGAAGCTTTCTTT
NA TRBJ2-3 TRBV12-3/TRBV12-4 NA CASSLGSKPDTQYF TGTGCCAGCAGTTTAGGATCGAAACCAGATACGCAGTATTTT
NA TRBJ2-5 TRBV29-1 NA CSVEGGARETQYF TGCAGCGTTGAGGGGGGGGCCCGGGAGACCCAGTACTTC
TRBD2 TRBJ2-1 TRBV27 few CASSLGLASNEQFF TGTGCCAGCAGTTTAGGACTAGCATCCAATGAGCAGTTCTTC
TRBD1 TRBJ2-3 TRBV10-3 few CAISESGTGGLYTQYF TGTGCCATCAGTGAGTCTGGGACAGGGGGCCTATATACGCAGTATTTT
TRBD2 TRBJ2-3 TRBV9 NA CSSSVAGRDYSTDTQYF TGTTCCAGCAGCGTAGCAGGACGGGACTATAGCACAGATACGCAGTATTTT
NA TRBJ1-1 TRBV21-1 few CASSKGDTGGGLAFF TGTGCCAGCAGCAAAGGCGACACAGGGGGTGGTTTGGCTTTCTTT
TRBD1 TRBJ2-1 TRBV9 NA CASSAGTGISYNEQFF TGTGCCAGCAGCGCCGGGACAGGAATTTCCTACAATGAGCAGTTCTTC
NA TRBJ1-4 TRBV5-6 NA CASSLFGQNLEKLFF TGTGCCAGCAGCTTGTTTGGACAGAACCTTGAAAAACTGTTTTTT
NA TRBJ2-6 TRBV11-2 NA CASSARPGVSLPGANVLTF TGTGCCAGCAGCGCCCGCCCGGGGGTTTCCCTACCCGGGGCCAACGTCCTGACTTTC
TRBD2 TRBJ2-1 TRBV6-1 many CASSGTSGTYNEQFF TGTGCCAGCAGTGGGACTAGCGGGACTTACAATGAGCAGTTCTTC
TRBD1 TRBJ1-2 TRBV24-1 few CATSDTGTGSFYGYTF TGTGCCACCAGTGACACCGGGACAGGGAGCTTCTATGGCTACACCTTC
TRBD2 TRBJ2-1 TRBV29-1 medium-sized CSVAGLAGEMGNEQFF TGCAGCGTTGCGGGACTAGCGGGAGAGATGGGTAATGAGCAGTTCTTC
NA TRBJ2-1 TRBV7-2 NA CASSLDSGPPYNEQFF TGTGCCAGCAGCTTAGATAGCGGCCCCCCCTACAATGAGCAGTTCTTC
TRBD1 TRBJ2-1 TRBV6-1 NA CATWATGFLDEQFF TGTGCCACTTGGGCGACAGGGTTTTTGGATGAGCAGTTCTTC
NA TRBJ1-1 TRBV9 few CASSVAGMNTEAFF TGTGCCAGCAGCGTAGCCGGAATGAACACTGAAGCTTTCTTT
TRBD2 TRBJ2-5 TRBV4-3 NA CASSQEVIAGIVQETQYF TGCGCCAGCAGCCAGGAGGTTATAGCGGGAATTGTACAAGAGACCCAGTACTTC
NA TRBJ2-5 TRBV7-9 few CASSLSGGKETQYF TGTGCCAGCAGCTTATCGGGCGGAAAAGAGACCCAGTACTTC
NA TRBJ2-3 TRBV12-3/TRBV12-4 many CASSPGDTQYF TGTGCCAGCAGCCCAGGGGATACGCAGTATTTT
TRBD2 TRBJ2-3 TRBV20-1 NA CSADPLAGDITDTQYF TGCAGTGCCGACCCCCTAGCGGGGGATATCACAGATACGCAGTATTTT
NA TRBJ2-7 TRBV4-3 NA CASSKRTETYEQYF TGCGCCAGCAGCAAACGGACAGAAACATACGAGCAGTACTTC
NA TRBJ2-7 TRBV4-3 few CASSQVGQGIGEQYF TGCGCCAGCAGCCAAGTCGGGCAGGGGATCGGCGAGCAGTACTTC
TRBD1 TRBJ1-5 TRBV9 NA CASSVGQDSNQPQHF TGTGCCAGCAGCGTTGGACAGGATAGCAATCAGCCCCAGCATTTT
NA TRBJ2-1 TRBV20-1 NA CSAPSVYYSYNEQFF TGCAGTGCTCCCTCGGTTTATTACTCCTACAATGAGCAGTTCTTC
NA TRBJ2-5 TRBV5-5 few CASSTFFHRQETQYF TGTGCCAGCAGCACTTTCTTCCACAGACAAGAGACCCAGTACTTC
NA TRBJ2-1 TRBV7-9 few CASSPQPILNNEQFF TGTGCCAGCAGCCCCCAGCCCATACTCAACAATGAGCAGTTCTTC
TRBD1 TRBJ2-7 TRBV28 NA CASSSRTGGYEQYF TGTGCCAGCAGTTCAAGGACAGGGGGCTACGAGCAGTACTTC
NA TRBJ1-4 TRBV15 few CATSRGRIATNEKLFF TGTGCCACCAGCAGAGGACGGATTGCAACTAATGAAAAACTGTTTTTT
NA TRBJ2-1 TRBV28 few CASSLGARDYGIEQFF TGTGCCAGCAGTTTGGGGGCCCGGGACTATGGCATTGAGCAGTTCTTC
NA TRBJ1-4 TRBV4-1 NA CASSQDPWSPQVYEKLFF TGCGCCAGCAGCCAAGATCCTTGGAGCCCCCAAGTGTATGAAAAACTGTTTTTT
NA TRBJ2-7 TRBV18 few CASSPKQGMGYEQYF TGTGCCAGCTCACCAAAACAGGGCATGGGATACGAGCAGTACTTC
NA TRBJ2-7 TRBV29-1 NA CSVDWPPSSYEQYF TGCAGCGTTGATTGGCCACCAAGCTCCTACGAGCAGTACTTC